The sequence of this TCR beta chain was determined in a study of PD-L1 blockade in urothelial cancer. Study summary: Bladder-origin urothelial cancer in males described about 85% of the 29 patients. T cells were recovered from blood samples at a median of approximately 150,000.

The data were produced by immunoSEQ multiplex PCR, yet TCRdb's version contains in-frame clones alone and is incomplete. The data contain around 25,000 clones, 87% of them singletons. The CDR3 sequence is 16 residues long. The sample here was PBMCs, taken around atezolizumab (anti-PD-L1) treatment. The receptor was derived from a man aged 50 to 60 with urothelial cancer. The chain combines TRBV21-1 with TRBJ2-1; whether TRBD2, the table's D call, matches the DNA was not checked. TRBV21-1 is designated a pseudogene. As DNA, the CDR3 is TGTGCCAGCAGCAAAGGGGGAGCGGGGCCCTACAATGAGCAGTTCTTC. It encodes CASSKGGAGPYNEQFF.